The clone carrying this T cell receptor (beta chain) occurred a few times. Its cognate antigen is unknown. In germline, CDR1 is SGHVS, CDR2 FQNEAQ. This CDR3 spans 17 amino acids. The J segment lost 1 base and the V segment lost 5 bases, leaving 10 bases of the junction unmatched. The sample is drawn from a study of T cell repertoires in cytomegalovirus infection. As for the study in general: Public TCR beta signature analysis indicated the presence of both CMV infection and matching HLA type. Study-level results: Cumulated frequencies of public TCR beta families served to identify carriers of CMV plus the relevant HLA. The ex vivo response showed dominance by HLA-C-restricted CMV-specific TCR beta clonotypes.

TCRdb re-called the reads with MiXCR, one entry per CDR3 protein. The sample has approximately 50,000 distinct CDR3 sequences, about 20% seen once; the top ten hold just under 80%. The source material was CD8+ T cells from cultured PBMCs, sampled from culture after CMV antigen stimulation. This sequence was found in a human donor in good health (CMV status not recorded). Some clones in this sample may be carry-over from other donors' samples. The rearrangement joins TRBV7-8 to TRBJ2-2, with TRBD1 matching 7 bases. The CDR3 region is CASSLPRQGMNTGELFF. CDR3 coding DNA: TGTGCCAGCAGCCTCCCGCGACAGGGAATGAACACCGGGGAGCTGTTTTTT.